This T cell receptor (beta chain) was recorded in a study of early T cells in non-severe SARS-CoV-2 infection. Looked up from germline, CDR1 is SGHNT and CDR2 is YYREEE (reference sequence). This CDR3 is built from 13 residues. TCRdb processed the 5' RACE reads anew with MiXCR; each CDR3 protein has one entry. Of some 81,000 distinct CDR3 sequences listed, 8.5% to 10% are singletons. As regards this clonotype: An end of the junction differs from the germline gene, which may be a read error.

The receptor was derived from an adult who was a healthcare worker with PCR-confirmed SARS-CoV-2 infection or an uninfected control (not recorded which). Sequenced sample: whole blood. The chain joins TRBV5-4 to TRBJ1-4; D gene ambiguous. CDR3 nucleotide sequence: TGTACCAGCAGCTTAGCTGGTGGTGAAAAACTGTTTTTT. This gives the protein CTSSLAGGEKLFF.